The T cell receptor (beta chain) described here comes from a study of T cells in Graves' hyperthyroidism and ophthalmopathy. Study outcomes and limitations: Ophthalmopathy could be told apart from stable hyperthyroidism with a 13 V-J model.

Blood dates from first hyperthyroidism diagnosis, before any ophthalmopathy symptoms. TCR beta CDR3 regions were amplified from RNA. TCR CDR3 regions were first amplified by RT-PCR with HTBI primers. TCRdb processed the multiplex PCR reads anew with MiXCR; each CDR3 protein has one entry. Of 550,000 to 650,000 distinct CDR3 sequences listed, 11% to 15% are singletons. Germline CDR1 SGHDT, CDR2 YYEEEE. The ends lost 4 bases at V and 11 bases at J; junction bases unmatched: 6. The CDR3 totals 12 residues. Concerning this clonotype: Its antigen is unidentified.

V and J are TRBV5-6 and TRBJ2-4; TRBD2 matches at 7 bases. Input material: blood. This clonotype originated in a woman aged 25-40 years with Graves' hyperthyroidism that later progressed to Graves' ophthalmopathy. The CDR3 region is CASSANLAVQYF. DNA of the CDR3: TGTGCCAGCAGCGCCAATCTAGCGGTTCAGTACTTC.